The clone carrying this TCR beta chain appeared many times. What it recognizes is unknown. The entry originates in a study of response to subunit inactivated influenza vaccine. Whole-study findings and limits: The authors put forward the suggestion that each seasonal influenza vaccination may bring in only a limited number of new T cells.

This CDR3 has 15 residues. J was trimmed by 0 bases and V by 5 bases; bases with no gene match: 2. Germline CDR1 and CDR2: SGHTA and FQGNSA. TCRdb reanalysed the RT-PCR reads using MiXCR and keeps one entry per CDR3 protein. Of approximately 530,000 distinct CDR3 sequences detected, roughly 7.6% appear once; the ten largest clones hold less than 15%. The rearrangement joins TRBV7-2 to TRBJ1-5; 9 bases map to TRBD1. The sequence was obtained from a man aged 50 to 75 who received an inactivated influenza vaccine. The sample here was PBMCs from blood, taken roughly 24 months after vaccination. CDR3 bases: TGTGCCAGCAGCCGGGACAGGGCTAGCAATCAGCCCCAGCATTTT. This codes for CASSRDRASNQPQHF.